This is a list of T cell receptor beta chains from one sample in a study of blood T cell repertoires in COVID-19. Measured with immunoSEQ multiplex PCR; TCRdb has only the in-frame clones, and not every one. The sample has 160,000 or so clones; roughly 84% are singletons. Sequencing was performed on PBMCs or T cells enriched from blood (not recorded which). Every receptor here comes from a man aged 55 to 70 who had recovered from COVID-19. The CDR3 runs from the conserved cysteine through the conserved F or W. The order of the fields is CDR3 length, V gene, J gene, D gene, clone size, CDR3 DNA, CDR3 protein. The D gene is left open where the match is weak. For some rows the clone size is stated as once, few or many, or as a class when expanded; others skip it.

16	TRBV5-6	TRBJ2-1	TRBD2	-	TGTGCCAGCAGCTTCATGACTAGCGGGAGATCAAATGAGCAGTTCTTC	CASSFMTSGRSNEQFF
13	TRBV5-6	TRBJ2-7	-	once	TGTGCCAGCAGCTCGCAGGGGAGCTACGAGCAGTACTTC	CASSSQGSYEQYF
15	TRBV9	TRBJ2-3	-	-	TGTGCCAGCAGCGTAGGGCCCCTTGGGGGGGATACGCAGTATTTT	CASSVGPLGGDTQYF
15	TRBV5-1	TRBJ2-1	TRBD2	-	TGCGCCAGCAGCCCGGGACTAGCGGGATTGAGTGAGCAGTTCTTC	CASSPGLAGLSEQFF
15	TRBV5-8	TRBJ2-3	TRBD2	-	TGTGCCAGCAGCGGGCCTAGCGGGAGCGCAGATACGCAGTATTTT	CASSGPSGSADTQYF
14	TRBV6-5	TRBJ1-6	TRBD1	-	TGTGCCAGCAGATTCGACAGGGACCTTTCACCCCTCCACTTT	CASRFDRDLSPLHF
15	TRBV3-1/TRBV3-2	TRBJ2-7	-	-	TGTGCCAGCAGCCAGGGGGCCCCCAGGGCCTACGAGCAGTACTTC	CASSQGAPRAYEQYF
12	TRBV29-1	TRBJ2-1	TRBD1	-	TGCAGCGACGTTACAGGGGTGGGTGAGCAGTTCTTC	CSDVTGVGEQFF
19	TRBV5-6	TRBJ1-6	-	-	TGTGCCAGCAGCTCCTACAGCTTGCCACAGACAGTCTATAATTCACCCCTCCACTTT	CASSSYSLPQTVYNSPLHF
12	TRBV2	TRBJ1-6	-	-	TGTGCCAGCAGTCCAGCAGGTTCACCCCTCCACTTT	CASSPAGSPLHF
14	TRBV19	TRBJ2-1	-	-	TGTGCCAGTAGTATAGATATGGGGAGTAATGAGCAGTTCTTC	CASSIDMGSNEQFF
13	TRBV3-1/TRBV3-2	TRBJ1-2	-	-	TGTGCCAGCAGCCAAGGGAGGGGCTGGGGCTACACCTTC	CASSQGRGWGYTF
15	TRBV14	TRBJ1-2	TRBD1	-	TGTGCCAGCAGCCAGACAGGGGGATCTAACTATGGCTACACCTTC	CASSQTGGSNYGYTF
14	TRBV7-2	TRBJ1-2	-	-	TGTGCCAGCAGCCGTATATTAAGGGGTTATGGCTACACCTTC	CASSRILRGYGYTF
14	TRBV6-5	TRBJ1-5	-	few	TGTGCCAGCAGTTTCGGACAGCACGATCAGCCCCAGCATTTT	CASSFGQHDQPQHF
15	TRBV19	TRBJ1-6	-	-	TGTGCCAGTAGATTAGAGGGCAGGGGTTATTCACCCCTCCACTTT	CASRLEGRGYSPLHF
14	TRBV28	TRBJ1-5	-	-	TGTGCCAGCAGTTTTGGTATTGCGAATCAGCCCCAGCATTTT	CASSFGIANQPQHF
17	TRBV7-2	TRBJ1-3	TRBD1	-	TGTGCCACCCGATGGGGAGAAGGGGGCGCGGAAGGAAACACCATATATTTT	CATRWGEGGAEGNTIYF
15	TRBV5-1	TRBJ2-7	TRBD2	-	TGCGCCAGCAGCCCGGGAGGAGGGTTCCTCTACGAGCAGTACTTC	CASSPGGGFLYEQYF
14	TRBV7-9	TRBJ1-5	-	-	TGTGCCAGCAGTTCCGGGATCCTACTCCAGCCCCAGCATTTT	CASSSGILLQPQHF
14	TRBV27	TRBJ1-6	-	-	TGTGCCAGCAGTTTTAGTCCCGGTGAGACACCCCTCCACTTT	CASSFSPGETPLHF
16	TRBV19	TRBJ1-6	-	-	TGTGCCAGTAGGCGGGATCCGAGCTCCTATAATTCACCCCTCCACTTT	CASRRDPSSYNSPLHF
12	TRBV7-2	TRBJ1-2	TRBD1	few	TGTGCCAGCAGCTCGACAGGGTCCGGCTACACCTTC	CASSSTGSGYTF
13	TRBV18	TRBJ1-1	-	-	TGTGCCAGCTCACCCAGGGGAGATGAGGAAGCTTTCTTT	CASSPRGDEEAFF
19	TRBV2	TRBJ1-5	-	-	TGTGCCAGCAGTGAGGAGTCAGTGCTGGGCGGGGTCGGCAATCAGCCCCAGCATTTT	CASSEESVLGGVGNQPQHF
15	TRBV28	TRBJ1-1	TRBD1	-	TGTGCCAGCAGTTTCCTGACAGGGGGAAACACTGAAGCTTTCTTT	CASSFLTGGNTEAFF
16	TRBV29-1	TRBJ2-3	TRBD2	-	TGCAGCGTCATTCCTACTAGCGGCCAAACCACAGATACGCAGTATTTT	CSVIPTSGQTTDTQYF
14	TRBV19	TRBJ2-1	TRBD2	-	TGTGCCAGTAACGATCTAGCGGGGGGGAGGGAGCAGTTCTTC	CASNDLAGGREQFF
19	TRBV19	TRBJ1-5	TRBD1	-	TGTGCCAGTACTATATCTAGGGGGCCGAGGGGCCTTTTCAATCAGCCCCAGCATTTT	CASTISRGPRGLFNQPQHF
18	TRBV7-9	TRBJ1-5	TRBD1	-	TGTGCCAGCAGCTTATCAAGGGCGGGGACAGGGGGCAATCAGCCCCAGCATTTT	CASSLSRAGTGGNQPQHF
17	TRBV7-5	TRBJ2-3	-	-	TGTGCCAGAAGCTACCAGCCGGACAGAGATGGGGGAGATACGCAGTATTTT	CARSYQPDRDGGDTQYF
17	TRBV3-1/TRBV3-2	TRBJ2-1	TRBD2	-	TGTGCCAGCAGCCAAGAGAGTCTAGCGGGAGCACGGAATGAGCAGTTCTTC	CASSQESLAGARNEQFF
13	TRBV19	TRBJ1-4	-	-	TGTGCCAGTAGCCCGGGACACGGAAAAAAACTGTTTTTT	CASSPGHGKKLFF
14	TRBV6-5	TRBJ1-5	-	-	TGTGCCAGCAGTTACGATTCGGGGAATCAGCCCCAGCATTTT	CASSYDSGNQPQHF
12	TRBV29-1	TRBJ1-2	-	-	TGCAGCGTTGAAGGTCAGGGCTATGGCTACACCTTC	CSVEGQGYGYTF
16	TRBV7-6	TRBJ2-7	TRBD1	few	TGTGCCAGCAGCCCCCTACAGGGGTCCTTCTCCTACGAGCAGTACTTC	CASSPLQGSFSYEQYF
15	TRBV4-1	TRBJ1-1	-	-	TGCGCCAGCAGCCCCCACGTAGCAGTGAACACTGAAGCTTTCTTT	CASSPHVAVNTEAFF
17	TRBV15	TRBJ2-3	TRBD1	-	TGTGCCACCAGCGGAGACTTCCACGACAGGGCCACAGATACGCAGTATTTT	CATSGDFHDRATDTQYF
13	TRBV27	TRBJ1-1	-	-	TGTGCCAGCAGTTTACAGGGGAGCACTGAAGCTTTCTTT	CASSLQGSTEAFF
13	TRBV5-1	TRBJ2-1	-	-	TGCGCCAGCAGCTTGGCGAGGGACAATGAGCAGTTCTTC	CASSLARDNEQFF
13	TRBV2	TRBJ1-2	-	-	TGTGCCAGCAGTGACCCCAGGGCCCATGGCTACACCTTC	CASSDPRAHGYTF
17	TRBV5-1	TRBJ2-5	TRBD2	-	TGCGCCAGCAGCTTGGGTCCAGCGGGAGGGACGTGGGAGACCCAGTACTTC	CASSLGPAGGTWETQYF
13	TRBV5-4	TRBJ1-2	-	once	TGTGCCAGCAGACGAGAACAGGGTTACGGCTACACCTTC	CASRREQGYGYTF
16	TRBV6-5	TRBJ1-4	-	-	TGTGCCAGCAGTTACGCCGGGGGTCGCGCTAATGAAAAACTGTTTTTT	CASSYAGGRANEKLFF
16	TRBV7-9	TRBJ2-1	TRBD2	-	TGTGCCAGCAGCTTACGACTAGCGGACTCCTACAATGAGCAGTTCTTC	CASSLRLADSYNEQFF
13	TRBV29-1	TRBJ2-2	-	-	TGCAGCGTCGGAATGACAGCCACCGGGGAGCTGTTTTTT	CSVGMTATGELFF
15	TRBV18	TRBJ2-6	-	-	TGTGCCAGCTCAGTCTTCGGCTCTGGGGCCAACGTCCTGACTTTC	CASSVFGSGANVLTF